The TCR beta chain described here comes from a study of naive CD8 T cells in extremely preterm neonates. Comments on this clone: What it binds is not known.

Without labor or membrane rupture, elective cesareans at roughly 37-41 weeks supplied term cord blood. Trimming shortened V by 2 bases and J by 3 bases, and 12 bases separated the two germline ends. The germline V gene encodes CDR1 MDHEN and CDR2 SYDVKM. There are 15 residues in the CDR3. General study results and limits: Relative to older groups, preterm infants had shorter, less trimmed CDR3s with fewer N additions. Term neonates 0.4% to 0.5%, young children roughly 0.03%, adults roughly 0.01%; preterm neonates shared around 2.5%.

Method: immunoSEQ multiplex PCR; TCRdb's copy keeps in-frame clones and lacks some. The table lists some 4,900 clones, around 97% of them singletons. The V call is TRBV28, the J call TRBJ2-3, with a tentative D call TRBD2 (6 bases). Sequenced material: naive CD8+ T cells from cord blood. This TCR was recovered from a newborn in good health. DNA for the CDR3: TGTGCCAGCAGTTTAATCCTAGCGCGGACAGATACGCAGTATTTT. Protein: CASSLILARTDTQYF.